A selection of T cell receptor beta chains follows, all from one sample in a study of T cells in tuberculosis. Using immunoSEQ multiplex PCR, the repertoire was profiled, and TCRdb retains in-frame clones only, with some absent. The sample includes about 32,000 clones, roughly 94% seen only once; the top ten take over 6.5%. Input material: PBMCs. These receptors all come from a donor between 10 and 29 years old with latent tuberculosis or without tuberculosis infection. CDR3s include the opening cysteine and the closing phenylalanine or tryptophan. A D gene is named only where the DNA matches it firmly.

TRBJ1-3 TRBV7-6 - TGTGCCAGCAGCCGGATGGCGGCCAGGGCTGGAAACACCATATATTTT CASSRMAARAGNTIYF
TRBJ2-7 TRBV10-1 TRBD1 TGCGCCAGCAGTGATGGGGGACAGGGCCACGAGCAGTACTTC CASSDGGQGHEQYF
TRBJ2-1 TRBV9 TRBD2 TGTGCCAGCACTCCTAGCGGGAGGGTTAATGAGCAGTTCTTC CASTPSGRVNEQFF
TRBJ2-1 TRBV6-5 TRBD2 TGTGCCAGCAGTTCTAGCGGGAGCGTCTACAATGAGCAGTTCTTC CASSSSGSVYNEQFF
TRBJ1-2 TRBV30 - TGTGCCTGGAGTGGAGGGAACTATGGCTACACCTTC CAWSGGNYGYTF
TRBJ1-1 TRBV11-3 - TGTGCCAGCAGCTTTACTATGAACACTGAAGCTTTCTTT CASSFTMNTEAFF
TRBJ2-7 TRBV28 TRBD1 TGTGCCAGCAGCCTGGCAGCGGGACAGGGGGATTCCGAGCAGTACTTC CASSLAAGQGDSEQYF
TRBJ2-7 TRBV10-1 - TGCGCCAGCAGTGAGGTGCAGGGAGGCGGCGAGCAGTACTTC CASSEVQGGGEQYF
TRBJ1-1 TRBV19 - TGTGCCAGTAGTATCGCCAGAACTGAAGCTTTCTTT CASSIARTEAFF
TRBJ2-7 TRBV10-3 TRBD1 TGTGCCATCAGTGAGACCCAGACAGGGAACCGCCACGAGCAGTACTTC CAISETQTGNRHEQYF